This TCR beta chain was sequenced for a study of breast tumors, draining lymph nodes, adjacent tissues. General study findings and limits: Tumor TCR diversity was below lymph nodes but above nontumor tissue. Most tumor T cells seemingly derive from lymph node, then expand in tumor. Tumor T cell lymph node origin was a supported hypothesis, not proven. Compared with basal-like, luminal-like tumors shared significantly more repertoire with nontumor tissue.

In TCRdb, the multiplex PCR reads were re-called with MiXCR into one record per CDR3 protein. The table records 85,000 to 120,000 distinct CDR3 sequences, approximately 28% of them present only once. With respect to this clonotype: Its antigen is currently unknown.

J gave up 6 bases and V 5 bases, and 10 bases lay outside the gene matches. There are 17 residues in the CDR3. In germline, CDR1 is SEHNR, CDR2 FQNEAQ (reference sequence). Breast cancer patients provided tissue from their axillary draining lymph nodes. The J gene is TRBJ2-3, the V gene TRBV7-9; 14 positions match TRBD2. The TCR comes from a female donor with breast cancer. Some clones in this sample may be carry-over from other donors' samples. Material for sequencing was axillary lymph node tissue. The CDR3 here is CASSEGLAGVVSDTQYF. As DNA, the CDR3 is TGTGCCAGCAGCGAGGGACTAGCGGGGGTGGTATCGGATACGCAGTATTTT.